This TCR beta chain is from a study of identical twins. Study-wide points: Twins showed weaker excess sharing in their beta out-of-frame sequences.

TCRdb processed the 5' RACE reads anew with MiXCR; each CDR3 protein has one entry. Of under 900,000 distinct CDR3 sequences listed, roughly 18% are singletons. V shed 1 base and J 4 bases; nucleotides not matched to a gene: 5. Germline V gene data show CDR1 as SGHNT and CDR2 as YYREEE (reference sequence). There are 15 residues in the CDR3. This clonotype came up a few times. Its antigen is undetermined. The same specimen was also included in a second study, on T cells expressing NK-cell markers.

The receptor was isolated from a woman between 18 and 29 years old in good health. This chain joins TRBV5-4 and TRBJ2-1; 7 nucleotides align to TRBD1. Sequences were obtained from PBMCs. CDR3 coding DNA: TGTGCCAGCAGCTTGTGGGACAGACCATACAATGAGCAGTTCTTC. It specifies CASSLWDRPYNEQFF.